This T cell receptor beta chain is from a study of vaccination and CD4 T cells after COVID-19. Regarding treatment: roughly 10-day PBMC culture with coronavirus spike peptide pools or control peptides (ViraFEST assay). By share of the sample, this clonotype is medium-sized. Antigen unknown. This CDR3 is 19 amino acids long. The V segment lost 4 bases and the J segment 0 bases; nucleotides outside the gene matches: 17. Germline assignment: CDR1 GTSNPN and CDR2 SVGIG (reference sequence). The assay that was used to sequence DNA from cultured CD4+ T cells was the Oncomine TCR Beta short-read assay. Using its own MiXCR run on the PCR reads, TCRdb lists one record per CDR3 protein. In the table there are 17,000 or so distinct CDR3 sequences, about a third of which are singletons.

This receptor was obtained from a human donor with COVID-19. The specimen sequenced was cultured CD4+ T cells from blood. The V and J genes are TRBV30 and TRBJ1-2; 10 bases map to TRBD1. The CDR3 DNA sequence: TGTGCCTGGACCAATATCCTCCGGGACAGGGGACCTTCTAACTATGGCTACACCTTC. Translating gives CAWTNILRDRGPSNYGYTF. Together with reference TRBV30 and TRBJ1-2, the CDR3 gives the full variable domain: SQTIHQWPATLVQPVGSPLSLECTVEGTSNPNLYWYRQAAGRGLQLLFYSVGIGQISSEVPQNLSASRPQDRQFILSSKKLLLSDSGFYLCAWTNILRDRGPSNYGYTFGSGTRLTVV.